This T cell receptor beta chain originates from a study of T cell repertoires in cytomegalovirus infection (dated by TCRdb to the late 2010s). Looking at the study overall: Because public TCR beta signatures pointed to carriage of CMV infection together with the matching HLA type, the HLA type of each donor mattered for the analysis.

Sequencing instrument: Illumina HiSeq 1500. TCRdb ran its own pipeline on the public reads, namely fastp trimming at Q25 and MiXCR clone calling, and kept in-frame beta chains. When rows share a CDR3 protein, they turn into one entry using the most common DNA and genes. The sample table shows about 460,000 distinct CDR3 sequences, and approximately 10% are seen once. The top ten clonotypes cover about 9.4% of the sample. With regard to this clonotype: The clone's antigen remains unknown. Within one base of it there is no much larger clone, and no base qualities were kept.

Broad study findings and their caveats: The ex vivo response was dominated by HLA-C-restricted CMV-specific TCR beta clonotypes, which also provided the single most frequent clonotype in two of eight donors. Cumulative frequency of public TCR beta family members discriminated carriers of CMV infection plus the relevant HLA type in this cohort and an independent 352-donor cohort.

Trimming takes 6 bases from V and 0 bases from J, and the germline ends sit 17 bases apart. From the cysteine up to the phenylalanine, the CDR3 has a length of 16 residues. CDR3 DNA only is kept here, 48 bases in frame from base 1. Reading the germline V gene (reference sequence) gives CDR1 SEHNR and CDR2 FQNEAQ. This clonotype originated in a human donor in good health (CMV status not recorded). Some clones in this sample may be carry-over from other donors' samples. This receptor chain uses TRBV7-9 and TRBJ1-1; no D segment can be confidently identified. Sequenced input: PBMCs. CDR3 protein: CASRSAYGFMNTEAFF. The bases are TGTGCCAGCAGATCAGCCTACGGATTCATGAACACTGAAGCTTTCTTT. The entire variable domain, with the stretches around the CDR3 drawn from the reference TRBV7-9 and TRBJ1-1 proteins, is DTGVSQNPRHKITKRGQNVTFRCDPISEHNRLYWYRQTLGQGPEFLTYFQNEAQLEKSRLLSDRFSAERPKGSFSTLEIQRTEQGDSAMYLCASRSAYGFMNTEAFFGQGTRLTVV.